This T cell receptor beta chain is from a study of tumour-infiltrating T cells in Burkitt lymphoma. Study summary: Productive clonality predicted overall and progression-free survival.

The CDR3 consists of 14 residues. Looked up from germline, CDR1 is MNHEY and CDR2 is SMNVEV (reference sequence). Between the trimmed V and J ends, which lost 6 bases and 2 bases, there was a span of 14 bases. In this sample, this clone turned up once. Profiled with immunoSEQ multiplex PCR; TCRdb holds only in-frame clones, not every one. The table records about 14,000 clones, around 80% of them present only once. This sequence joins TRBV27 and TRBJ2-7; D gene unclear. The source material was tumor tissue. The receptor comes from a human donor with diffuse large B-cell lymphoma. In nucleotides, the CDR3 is TGTGCCAGCAGGGAGCAGGTAGCCCCCTACGAGCAGTACGTC. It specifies CASREQVAPYEQYV.